Shown below are 18 T cell receptor beta chains from a single sample sequenced in a study of immune cell composition in non-small cell lung cancer. Repertoires were generated with immunoSEQ multiplex PCR, while TCRdb's copy carries only in-frame clones and drops some. The data show more than 3,500 clones, less than 75% seen once. Normal lung was sampled as far from the tumour as possible, at least 3 cm. Sequences were obtained from non-adjacent lung tissue. The receptors derive from a human donor with non-small cell lung cancer.

This sequence joins TRBV11-3 and TRBJ2-1; D ambiguous. Germline CDR1 and CDR2: SGHNT and YENEEA. V gave up 0 bases and J gave up 8 bases, with 8 bases separating them. The CDR3 is made up of 13 amino acids. CDR3 sequence reads: CASSLDAVDEQFF. CDR3 sequence (DNA): TGTGCCAGCAGCTTAGATGCCGTAGATGAGCAGTTCTTC.

V usage is TRBV6-6 and J usage is TRBJ2-4; TRBD1 matches 12 bases. Germline values: CDR1 MNHNY, CDR2 SVGAGI (reference sequence). The CDR3 is made up of 13 amino acids. The V gene end was trimmed by 10 bases and the J gene end by 6 bases; junction bases not matched to a gene: 4. In nucleotides, the CDR3 is TGTGCCACGGGACAGGGGGCTGGAAACATTCAGTACTTC. Translating it yields CATGQGAGNIQYF.

The rearrangement uses TRBV28 and TRBJ1-5, with 8 bases identical to TRBD1. V lost 6 bases to trimming and J lost 2 bases; unmatched junction nucleotides: 0. This CDR3 is built from 13 residues. CDR1 MDHEN and CDR2 SYDVKM come from the germline V gene. CDR3 nucleotide sequence: TGTGCCAGCAGGGACAGGGGCAATCAGCCCCAGCATTTT. Translating gives CASRDRGNQPQHF.

The chain is built from TRBV5-4 and TRBJ2-7; the D is unclear. V lost 1 base and J 2 bases, leaving 10 bases between the germline ends. The CDR3 covers 14 residues. The V gene's germline CDR1 is SGHNT and CDR2 YYREEE (reference sequence). In nucleotides, the CDR3 is TGTGCCAGCAGCTTGTCAGGCCTCACCTACGAGCAGTACTTC. It codes for CASSLSGLTYEQYF.

The rearrangement uses TRBV19 and TRBJ1-2; 8 positions agree with TRBD1. The CDR3 sequence is 14 residues long. Trimming at V came to 7 bases and at J to 8 bases, leaving 12 bases not matched to a gene. The germline CDR1 and CDR2 sequences are LNHDA and SQIVND (reference sequence). The CDR3, as DNA: TGTGCCAGTACCCACACCCTCAGGGGGCAAGGCTACACCTTC. Translation: CASTHTLRGQGYTF.

The chain carries TRBV14 and TRBJ2-7, with D tentatively TRBD1 (5 bases). The CDR3 consists of 15 residues. V was cut by 0 bases and J by 3 bases, with 12 bases left in between. Per germline, CDR1 SGHDN and CDR2 FVKESK. The CDR3 nucleotides are TGTGCCAGCAGCCAAGAAAAAGGGGTGATCTACGAGCAGTACTTC. This sequence encodes CASSQEKGVIYEQYF.

This chain joins TRBV20-1 and TRBJ2-7, with no clear D. V dropped 2 bases and J dropped 0 bases, with 2 bases sitting between them. Germline V gene sequence: CDR1 DFQATT, CDR2 SNEGSKA (reference sequence). The CDR3 length is 11 residues. CDR3 protein: CSARNSYEQYF. The CDR3 DNA is TGCAGTGCTAGAAACTCCTACGAGCAGTACTTC.

The gene calls are TRBV21-1 and TRBJ1-5. TRBV21-1 has pseudogene status. The CDR3 runs 18 residues. Here the CDR3 DNA reads TGTGCCAGCAGCGAGCCGTCAACTCAGAGATATAGCAATCAGCCCCAGCATTTT. Translated, it gives CASSEPSTQRYSNQPQHF.

The chain employs TRBV28 and TRBJ1-1, with D possibly TRBD1 on 5 matching bases. The CDR3 spans 14 residues. Trimming cost V 6 bases and J 2 bases, with 13 bases left between them. Germline CDR1 reads MDHEN; CDR2 reads SYDVKM. The CDR3, as DNA: TGTGCCAGCAGGCCGAGTGACAGTAACACTGAAGCTTTCTTT. The encoded protein is CASRPSDSNTEAFF.

V and J are TRBV7-9 and TRBJ1-1; a possible D gene is TRBD1 (6 bases). V was shortened by 5 bases and J by 4 bases, with 23 bases between the two germline ends. The CDR3 totals 17 residues. CDR1 SEHNR and CDR2 FQNEAQ come from the germline V gene (reference sequence). Written as DNA, the CDR3 is TGTGCCAGCAGCCAAGAAATCCTCCGGGACAAGGCCACTGAAGCTTTCTTT. This translates into CASSQEILRDKATEAFF.

This chain connects TRBV5-6 to TRBJ2-1; D gene unclear. Germline CDR1 is SGHDT and CDR2 is YYEEEE. This CDR3 spans 14 amino acids. Trimming stripped 0 bases from V and 5 bases from J, with 9 bases between. CDR3 in amino acids: CASSLATVHNEQFF. The CDR3 nucleotides read TGTGCCAGCAGCTTGGCTACGGTCCACAATGAGCAGTTCTTC.

V usage is TRBV5-4 and J usage is TRBJ2-2; 12 nucleotides match TRBD2. With V trimmed by 2 bases and J by 7 bases, 3 bases remained unmatched. This CDR3 is built from 15 residues. The germline CDR1 and CDR2 sequences are SGHNT and YYREEE (reference sequence). This CDR3 reads CASSFLAGGIGELFF. The DNA for the CDR3 is TGTGCCAGCAGCTTTCTAGCGGGGGGGATCGGGGAGCTGTTTTTT.

This clone was picked up a small number of times. The CDR3 here is CASSPGGHSGNTIYF. As DNA, the CDR3 is TGTGCCAGCAGCCCCGGGGGACACTCTGGAAACACCATATATTTT. The chain couples TRBV9 to TRBJ1-3, with a possible D match to TRBD1 (6 bases). V was cut by 4 bases and J by 0 bases, with 11 bases left in between. The CDR3 runs 15 residues. CDR1 SGDLS and CDR2 YYNGEE come from the germline V gene.

This chain connects TRBV19 to TRBJ1-5; the D is unclear. Trimming took 5 bases from V and 2 from J, leaving 22 bases between them. In germline, CDR1 is LNHDA, CDR2 SQIVND (reference sequence). The CDR3 sequence is 18 residues long. The CDR3 here is CASSPRRSHRVGNQPQHF. Here the CDR3 DNA reads TGTGCCAGTAGTCCCCGCCGGAGTCACCGGGTTGGCAATCAGCCCCAGCATTTT. The full variable domain, its missing parts supplied by reference TRBV19 and TRBJ1-5, is DGGITQSPKYLFRKEGQNVTLSCEQNLNHDAMYWYRQDPGQGLRLIYYSQIVNDFQKGDIAEGYSVSREKKESFPLTVTSAQKNPTAFYLCASSPRRSHRVGNQPQHFGDGTRLSIL.

The chain couples TRBV2 to TRBJ1-5; D is possibly TRBD1 (6 bases). The germline CDR1 and CDR2 sequences are SNHLY and FYNNEI. The V end lost 1 base, the J end lost 7 bases, and 20 bases lay between the germline ends. This CDR3 has 17 amino acids. The DNA for the CDR3 is TGTGCCAGCAGTGAAGGATACTCACTTTCTGACAGGCAGCCCCAGCATTTT. Protein product: CASSEGYSLSDRQPQHF.

The chain combines TRBV6-5 with TRBJ1-6; maybe TRBD1 (5 bases). Germline V lookup: CDR1 MNHEY, CDR2 SVGAGI. The ends were cut back, 2 bases at V and 7 bases at J, with 9 bases in the middle. The CDR3 contains 14 residues. DNA of the CDR3: TGTGCCAGCAGTTACGGTGGGGGGAATTCACCCCTCCACTTT. It translates to CASSYGGGNSPLHF.

This CDR3 is CASSYGTGDFYGYTF. CDR3 nucleotide sequence: TGTGCCAGCAGTTACGGGACAGGAGACTTCTATGGCTACACCTTC. The V and J genes are TRBV6-5 and TRBJ1-2; TRBD1 aligns across 8 bases. The CDR3 is 15 residues long. After removal of 2 bases from V and 4 bases from J, the junction contained 6 bases not matched to a gene. From germline, CDR1 is MNHEY and CDR2 SVGAGI.

Only one count was recorded for this clone. V gene TRBV19 combines with J gene TRBJ2-7; D could derive from TRBD1 or TRBD2 (6 bases each). The CDR3 runs 14 residues. V was shortened by 7 bases and J by 5 bases, with 18 bases between the two germline ends. CDR1 and CDR2 (germline): LNHDA, SQIVND (reference sequence). The CDR3 DNA reads TGTGCCAGTACCGGGGGATCAACAGGGAACGAGCAGTACTTC. Protein: CASTGGSTGNEQYF.